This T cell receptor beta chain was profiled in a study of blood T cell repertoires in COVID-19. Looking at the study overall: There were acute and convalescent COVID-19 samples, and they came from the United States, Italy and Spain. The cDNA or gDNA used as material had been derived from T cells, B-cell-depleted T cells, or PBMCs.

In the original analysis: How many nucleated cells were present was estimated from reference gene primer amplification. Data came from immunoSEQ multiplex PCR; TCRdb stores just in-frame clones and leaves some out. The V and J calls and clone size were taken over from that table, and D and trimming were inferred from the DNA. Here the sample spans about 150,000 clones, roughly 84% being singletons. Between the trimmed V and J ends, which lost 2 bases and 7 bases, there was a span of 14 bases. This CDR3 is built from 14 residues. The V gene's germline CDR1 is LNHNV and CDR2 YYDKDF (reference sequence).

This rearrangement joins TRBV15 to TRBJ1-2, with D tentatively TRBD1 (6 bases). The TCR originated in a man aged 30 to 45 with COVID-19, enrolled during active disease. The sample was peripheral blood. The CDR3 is CATSRQGHGAGYTF. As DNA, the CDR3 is TGTGCCACCAGCAGACAGGGGCATGGCGCTGGCTACACCTTC.